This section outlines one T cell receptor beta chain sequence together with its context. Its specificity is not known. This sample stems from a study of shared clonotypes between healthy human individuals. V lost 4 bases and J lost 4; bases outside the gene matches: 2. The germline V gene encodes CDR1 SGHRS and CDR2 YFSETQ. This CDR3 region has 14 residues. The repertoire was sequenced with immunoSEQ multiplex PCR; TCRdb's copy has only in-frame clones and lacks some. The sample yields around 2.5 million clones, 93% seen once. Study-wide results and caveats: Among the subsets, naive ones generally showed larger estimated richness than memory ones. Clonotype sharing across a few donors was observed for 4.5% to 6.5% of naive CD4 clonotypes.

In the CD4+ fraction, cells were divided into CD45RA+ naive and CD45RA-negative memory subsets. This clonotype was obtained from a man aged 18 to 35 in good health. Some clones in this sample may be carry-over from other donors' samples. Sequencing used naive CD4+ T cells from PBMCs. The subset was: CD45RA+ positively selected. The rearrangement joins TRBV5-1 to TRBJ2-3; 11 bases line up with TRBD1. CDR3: CASSTGQGADTQYF. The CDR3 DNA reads TGCGCCAGCAGCACGGGACAGGGGGCAGATACGCAGTATTTT.